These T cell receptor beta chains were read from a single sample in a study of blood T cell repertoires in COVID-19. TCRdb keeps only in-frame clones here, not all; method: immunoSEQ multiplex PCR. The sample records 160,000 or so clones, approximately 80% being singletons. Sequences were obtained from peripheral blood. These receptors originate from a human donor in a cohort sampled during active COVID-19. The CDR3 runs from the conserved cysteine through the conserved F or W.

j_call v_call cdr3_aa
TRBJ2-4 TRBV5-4 CASSLRADGKNIQYF
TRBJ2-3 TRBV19 CASSILAVSSTDTQYF
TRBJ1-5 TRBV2 CASSRQGNNQPQHF
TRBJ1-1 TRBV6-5 CVLRAGGNTEAFF
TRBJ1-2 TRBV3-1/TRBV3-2 CASSLKRRYSYTF
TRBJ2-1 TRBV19 CASSWDSRPIVNEQFF
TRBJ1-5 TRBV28 CASSTPTGSNQPQHF
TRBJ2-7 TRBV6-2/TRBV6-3 CASSPREIFYEQYF
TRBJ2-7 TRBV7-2 CASTGDRSEQYF
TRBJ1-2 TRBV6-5 CASRDRQEYGYTF
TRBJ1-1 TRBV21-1 CASTPSGGEVVNTEAFF
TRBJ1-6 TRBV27 CASSWGTVSSPLHF
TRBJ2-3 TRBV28 CASSSGQGTDTQYF
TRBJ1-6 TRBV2 CAKTGGPYSPLHF
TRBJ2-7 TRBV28 CASTGAIGGLAAYEQYF
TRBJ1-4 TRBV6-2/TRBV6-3 CASSGGTFGKLFF
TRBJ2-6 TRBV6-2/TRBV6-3 CASSSPRGGANVLTF
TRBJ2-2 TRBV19 CASTPGTGNTGELFF
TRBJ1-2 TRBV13 CASSPYRDNEYGYTF
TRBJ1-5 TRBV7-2 CASSSDLNQPQHF
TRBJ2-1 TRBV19 CASSITYNEQFF
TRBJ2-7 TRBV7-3 CASSPDGLVRIEQYF
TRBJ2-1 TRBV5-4 CASSSGLAGDIDEQFF
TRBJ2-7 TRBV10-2 CASGDRGEGYEQYF
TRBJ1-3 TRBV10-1 CASSETRGSGNTIYF
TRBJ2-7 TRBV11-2 CASSSSGRGYEQYF
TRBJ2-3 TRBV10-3 CAISGTGGTNTQYF
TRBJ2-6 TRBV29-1 CSVERGASGANVLTF
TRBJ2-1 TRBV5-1 CASSLGGGAYNEQFF
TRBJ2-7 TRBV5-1 CASTLLTGYEQYF
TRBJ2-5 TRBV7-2 CASSLGLLAGQETQYF
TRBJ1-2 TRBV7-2 CASSYTGPLNYGYTF
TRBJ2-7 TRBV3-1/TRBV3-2 CASSQGEQQYF